This TCR beta chain originates from a study of T-cell memory formation after mild COVID-19 (dated by TCRdb to the early 2020s). In the study overall: Most TCR sequence clusters were specific to one of the two donors. Longitudinal TCRalpha and TCRbeta repertoire sequencing tracked T-cell clones expanding and contracting after mild COVID-19 in a couple of donors. Two young, previously healthy adult volunteers, one female and one male, were included in the cohort. Summary of the overall study and its limitations: SARS-CoV-2 specificity of the second-wave clones peaking on day 37 was not confirmed. Contracting CD4+ clones were located mainly in the CM and EM memory subsets, whereas CD8+ clones were found to be enriched in EMRA. The study covered only a couple of mild cases, and larger cohorts including severe cases with pre-infection samples were considered necessary. Some responding clones were detected in pre-infection memory, which suggested that pre-existing cross-reactive memory T cells had joined the SARS-CoV-2 response. Clones contracting from day 15 to 85 had balanced CD4/CD8 phenotypes, while a second wave expanding from day 15 to 37 was biased towards CD4+.

This clonotype was picked up a small number of times. What this receptor recognizes is not known. Per-base qualities were not stored, and no clone one base away is much larger. Ficoll-Paque density gradient centrifugation was used to isolate PBMCs. Trimming leaves V shorter by 0 bases and J shorter by 8 bases, with the junction holding 13 bases beyond the gene matches. The cysteine opens and the phenylalanine closes a CDR3 of 17 amino acids. This entry keeps only the CDR3 DNA: 51 bases, framed from base 1. Looking up the germline V gene yields CDR1 SGDLS and CDR2 YYNGEE. Data came from an Illumina NovaSeq 6000. TCRalpha and TCRbeta cDNA libraries were constructed by 5'RACE with constant-segment primers, with sample barcodes and unique molecular identifiers being introduced. RNA was extracted from every sample with Trizol reagent. Amplification of the libraries took two PCR steps, and the second step added a second sample barcode plus Illumina TruSeq adapters. Libraries were sequenced on an Illumina NovaSeq with 2 x 150 bp paired-end reads. The source study handled its data this way. With migec v1.2.7, reads were demultiplexed and then collapsed into UMI-guided consensus sequences. Using mixcr v2.1.11, UMI consensuses were aligned to TRA and TRB V and J templates and then assembled into clonotypes. A clonotype was counted as expanded or contracted only when both edgeR and NoisET called the clonotype significant, with the noise models trained on biological replicates. For edgeR calls, the thresholds were a false discovery rate-adjusted p below 0.01 and a log2 fold-change of 1. PCA with hierarchical clustering of max-normalized trajectories of the 1000 most abundant clonotypes was used as exploratory dynamics analysis. Each responding clone was given a CD4 or CD8 phenotype based on the CD4+ and CD8+ repertoires, which had been sequenced separately. The public sequencing data were trimmed at Q25 with fastp and processed into clonotypes with MiXCR by TCRdb, which kept only in-frame beta chains. Each CDR3 protein appears once, grouped with its most common genes and DNA. For this entry, the V and J calls and clone size follow TCRdb and not the study's own pipeline. For this sample there are approximately 500,000 distinct CDR3 sequences; roughly 25% appear just once. The ten top clones hold under 15% of the sample.

The receptor comes from an adult woman who had mild COVID-19 (a few samples of this study predate the infection). The sample titles of this study are shuffled in the database, so cell type and time point are left out; the donor was told from shared clones. The V gene is TRBV9 and the J gene is TRBJ2-1, with 8 middle bases fitting TRBD2. Sequenced input: PBMCs or a T cell subset sorted from them (not recorded which). The CDR3 region: CASSVVAGTRSSYEQFF. The sequenced DNA is TGTGCCAGCAGCGTAGTAGCCGGGACTAGGTCATCTTATGAGCAGTTCTTC.